This is a list of T cell receptor beta chains from one sample in a study of T-cell memory formation after mild COVID-19. TCRdb re-analysed the 5' RACE reads in MiXCR, keeping a single row per CDR3 protein. This sample has around 150,000 distinct CDR3 sequences; roughly 15% occur once, and the top ten carry 12% to 15%. Sequences were obtained from PBMCs or a T cell subset sorted from them (not recorded which). The source of these receptors is an adult woman who had mild COVID-19 (a few samples of this study predate the infection). Cell type and time point are not known. CDR3s include the opening cysteine and the closing phenylalanine or tryptophan. A D gene is named only where the DNA matches it firmly. Only some rows state a clone size, as once, few, many or a class for expanded clones.

TRBJ2-2 | TRBD2 | TRBV5-6 | NA | TGTGCCAGCAGCTATCTTCATCCGGGACTAGGGGCCGGGGAGCTGTTTTTT | CASSYLHPGLGAGELFF
TRBJ1-3 | TRBD1 | TRBV12-3/TRBV12-4 | NA | TGTGCCAGCAGTCCCTACGGGACAGGGGACGGAAACACCATATATTTT | CASSPYGTGDGNTIYF
TRBJ2-7 | NA | TRBV7-9 | NA | TGTGCCAGCAGCGAACCGGCATCGGAGCAGTACTTC | CASSEPASEQYF
TRBJ2-5 | TRBD1 | TRBV6-6 | few | TGTGCCAGCACCCGAATACTGACAGGGAGACAAGAGACCCAGTACTTC | CASTRILTGRQETQYF
TRBJ2-4 | NA | TRBV12-3/TRBV12-4 | NA | TGTGCCAGCAGACCTCGGCCCCCGGCAGCCAAAAACATTCAGTACTTC | CASRPRPPAAKNIQYF
TRBJ2-2 | NA | TRBV7-3 | few | TGTGCCAGCAGCGAAGCGGGTGTTTATAGCGGGGAGCTGTTTTTT | CASSEAGVYSGELFF
TRBJ2-7 | NA | TRBV24-1 | few | TGTGCCACCAGTGATTTCGTGGGGGAGCAGTACTTC | CATSDFVGEQYF
TRBJ2-2 | NA | TRBV24-1 | few | TGTGCCACCAGCCAGTCAGGGGTTGGCGGGGAGCTGTTTTTT | CATSQSGVGGELFF
TRBJ2-1 | NA | TRBV12-3/TRBV12-4 | NA | TGTGCCAGCAGTTTAGCCCCAGGGTCCCTGTACAATGAGCAGTTCTTC | CASSLAPGSLYNEQFF
TRBJ2-7 | TRBD2 | TRBV5-5 | NA | TGTGCCAGCAGCTTGTACGGACTAGCGGGAGTAGGTGACGAGCAGTACTTC | CASSLYGLAGVGDEQYF
TRBJ2-7 | TRBD1 | TRBV7-9 | many | TGTGCCAGCAGCCCGGACAGGGACCACGAGCAGTACTTC | CASSPDRDHEQYF
TRBJ2-1 | TRBD1 | TRBV15 | NA | TGTGCCACCAGCAGAGATGGGACAGGGGGGACATCCTACAATGAGCAGTTCTTC | CATSRDGTGGTSYNEQFF
TRBJ2-2 | TRBD2 | TRBV7-3 | NA | TGTGCCAGCAGCCCCGACGGGATGAGACCCCTCGGGGGGACCGGGGAGCTGTTTTTT | CASSPDGMRPLGGTGELFF
TRBJ2-3 | NA | TRBV6-5 | many | TGTGCCGCTAAGGCGGGGCGGGGGCGCACAGATACGCAGTATTTT | CAAKAGRGRTDTQYF
TRBJ2-1 | TRBD2 | TRBV24-1 | few | TGTGCCACCAGTGATACCTACTCGCGGGGGATCAATGAGCAGTTCTTC | CATSDTYSRGINEQFF
TRBJ2-1 | TRBD2 | TRBV5-1 | NA | TGCGCCAGCAGCGGGAGGGAGGGCCTTCCGATCAGCTCCTACAATGAGCAGTTCTTC | CASSGREGLPISSYNEQFF
TRBJ1-5 | NA | TRBV12-3/TRBV12-4 | NA | TGTGCCAGCAGTCGGGACCGAAATCAGCCCCAGCATTTT | CASSRDRNQPQHF
TRBJ2-2 | NA | TRBV7-6 | NA | TGTGCCAGCAGCCGTCAGGGATCGGCCTCGAACACCGGGGAGCTGTTTTTT | CASSRQGSASNTGELFF
TRBJ2-7 | NA | TRBV20-1 | NA | TGCAGTGCTAGCCCCGGGGACCTTGTTGAGCAGTACTTC | CSASPGDLVEQYF
TRBJ2-3 | TRBD2 | TRBV6-5 | few | TGTGCCAGCAGTTACGGGACTAGCGGGCATCGTACGCAGTATTTT | CASSYGTSGHRTQYF
TRBJ1-1 | NA | TRBV12-3/TRBV12-4 | few | TGTGCCAGCAGTTTTGGAGTTGAAGCTTTCTTT | CASSFGVEAFF
TRBJ2-1 | TRBD2 | TRBV12-3/TRBV12-4 | NA | TGTGCCAGCAGAATCCCGGGACTAGCGGGAGGGATGCAGTTCTTC | CASRIPGLAGGMQFF
TRBJ2-1 | NA | TRBV12-3/TRBV12-4 | few | TGTGCCAGCAGTTTCGGGGTGGAACGGAATGAGCAGTTCTTC | CASSFGVERNEQFF
TRBJ2-3 | TRBD2 | TRBV5-1 | NA | TGCGCCAGCAGACTGACTAGCGGGGGGACAGATACGCAGTATTTT | CASRLTSGGTDTQYF
TRBJ2-5 | NA | TRBV9 | NA | TGTGCCAGCAGCGTAGATCTAGAAGAGACCCAGTACTTC | CASSVDLEETQYF
TRBJ2-6 | NA | TRBV7-3 | few | TGTGCCAGCAGCTTAAATGCCCCCTTTTCTGGGGCCAACGTCCTGACTTTC | CASSLNAPFSGANVLTF
TRBJ2-7 | TRBD2 | TRBV6-1 | few | TGTGCCAGCAGTGAAATCGGGACTAGCCACGAGCAGTACTTC | CASSEIGTSHEQYF
TRBJ2-5 | NA | TRBV19 | few | TGTGCCAGTACCCCCCCGTGGTGGAGCCAAGAGACCCAGTACTTC | CASTPPWWSQETQYF
TRBJ1-6 | NA | TRBV10-2 | NA | TGCGCCAGCAGTGAGTCCTTTTCACCCCTCCACTTT | CASSESFSPLHF
TRBJ2-7 | NA | TRBV7-6 | few | TGTGCCAGCAGCCCAGGAACGGGCAGGGGATTTGTGTACGAGCAGTACTTC | CASSPGTGRGFVYEQYF
TRBJ1-1 | TRBD1 | TRBV3-1 | once | TGTGCCAGCAGCCAAGCGGGACAGCCGAACACTGAAGCTTTCTTT | CASSQAGQPNTEAFF
TRBJ2-3 | NA | TRBV29-1 | NA | TGCAGCGTTGCGCGGGGACAGAAAGGGGGCCCAGATACGCAGTATTTT | CSVARGQKGGPDTQYF
TRBJ2-1 | NA | TRBV4-2 | NA | TGTGCCACCCGGCCAGCCGGGACAAGGGGATACAATGAGCAGTTCTTC | CATRPAGTRGYNEQFF
TRBJ2-1 | NA | TRBV12-3/TRBV12-4 | NA | TGTGCCAGCAGTCCCCCCCCGACGGGAAATTACAATGAGCAGTTCTTC | CASSPPPTGNYNEQFF
TRBJ1-5 | NA | TRBV7-3 | NA | TGTGCCAGCAGCTTAAATTTGGGGGCCGGGCAGCCCCAGCATTTT | CASSLNLGAGQPQHF
TRBJ2-1 | TRBD2 | TRBV4-2 | NA | TGTGCCAGCAGTTCTAGACTAGCGGGAGTCCCACGGCAGTTCTTC | CASSSRLAGVPRQFF
TRBJ2-1 | NA | TRBV4-1 | NA | TGCGCCAGCAGCCAAGACCTCGGCGGGACCTCTGAGCAGTTCTTC | CASSQDLGGTSEQFF
TRBJ2-5 | TRBD2 | TRBV24-1 | NA | TGTGCCACCAGTGATTTGCAACCTAGCGGGAGCGGGGAGACCCAGTACTTC | CATSDLQPSGSGETQYF
TRBJ2-3 | NA | TRBV3-1 | many | TGTGCCAGCAGCCGAGGCCGTTTAGCGACCGCGTCGGGGCAGTATTTT | CASSRGRLATASGQYF